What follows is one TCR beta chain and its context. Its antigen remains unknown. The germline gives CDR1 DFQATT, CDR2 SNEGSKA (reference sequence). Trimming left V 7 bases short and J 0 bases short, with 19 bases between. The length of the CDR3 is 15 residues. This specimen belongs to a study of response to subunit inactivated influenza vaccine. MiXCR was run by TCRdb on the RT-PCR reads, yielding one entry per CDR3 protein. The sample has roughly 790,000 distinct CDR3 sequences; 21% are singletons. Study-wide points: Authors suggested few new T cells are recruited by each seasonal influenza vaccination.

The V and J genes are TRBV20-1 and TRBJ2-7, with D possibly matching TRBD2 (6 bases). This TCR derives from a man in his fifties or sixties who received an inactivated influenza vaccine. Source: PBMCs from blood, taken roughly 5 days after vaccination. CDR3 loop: CSVLKPGRGSYEQYF. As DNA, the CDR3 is TGCAGTGTTCTCAAGCCGGGGCGGGGCTCCTACGAGCAGTACTTC.